These 18 T cell receptor beta chains came from one sample sequenced in a study of shared clonotypes between healthy human individuals (TCRdb year 2020). The method was the immunoSEQ multiplex PCR assay. This immuneACCESS table, as held by TCRdb, lists in-frame sequences with V and J called but not all clones. Of the missing ones, under half trace to an unresolved V gene in checked studies; the others have no known cause. The sample data list some 2.1 million clones, and around 95% of these were observed just once. The top ten constitute 0.13% of the sample. The source material was naive CD4+ T cells sorted from blood. The intended sense of this specimen's cell subset or site label: CD45RA+ positively selected. Receptors originate from a man between 18 and 29 years old in good health.

V is TRBV7-9 and J is TRBJ1-1; TRBD1 matches at 8 bases. CDR3 size: 15 residues. The germline V gene has CDR1 SEHNR and CDR2 FQNEAQ (reference sequence). The V segment lost 4 bases and the J segment 5 bases; nucleotides outside the gene matches: 9. CDR3 protein: CASSSLQGGRTEAFF. Written as DNA, the CDR3 is TGTGCCAGCAGCTCGCTACAGGGGGGAAGAACTGAAGCTTTCTTT.

As for this clone: The sample has other DNA sequences that encode this CDR3 too. The rearrangement joins TRBV28 to TRBJ2-3; D is perhaps TRBD2 (5 bases). CDR1 MDHEN and CDR2 SYDVKM come from the germline V gene. Trimming shortened V by 6 bases and J by 0 bases, and 7 bases separated the two germline ends. This CDR3 comprises 13 residues. DNA of the CDR3: TGTGCCAGCAGGGACTCAAGCACAGATACGCAGTATTTT. Amino acid sequence: CASRDSSTDTQYF.

V and J are TRBV29-1 and TRBJ1-1; 7 bases are shared with TRBD1. CDR3 size: 14 residues. V gave up 5 bases and J gave up 4 bases; unmatched junction bases: 10. Germline CDR1 SQVTM, CDR2 ANQGSEA. This CDR3 is CSVHRTGVVTEAFF. The CDR3 bases are TGCAGCGTTCATAGAACAGGGGTTGTCACTGAAGCTTTCTTT.

This chain uses TRBV27 with TRBJ2-1; weak D call: TRBD2 (7 bases). Germline CDR1 and CDR2: MNHEY and SMNVEV (reference sequence). V was cut by 10 bases and J by 2 bases, with 18 bases left in between. There are 15 residues in the CDR3. CDR3 nucleotides: TGTGCCACCTCCCTGGGGGAGGGGGCCTACAATGAGCAGTTCTTC. It yields the protein CATSLGEGAYNEQFF.

The genes are TRBV4-1 and TRBJ1-6, with D maybe TRBD1 (6 bases). The germline V gene has CDR1 MGHRA and CDR2 YSYEKL. V lost 1 base and J 10 bases, leaving 11 bases between the germline ends. This CDR3 spans 14 amino acids. CDR3 nucleotides: TGCGCCAGCAGCCAAGGGACAGATCAATCACCCCTCCACTTT. Translated, it gives CASSQGTDQSPLHF.

This clone has just a few counts. V gene TRBV7-3 combines with J gene TRBJ2-1; 8 nucleotides agree with TRBD1. Germline loops: CDR1 SGHTA, CDR2 FQGTGA. The CDR3 sequence is 14 residues long. The V and J ends lost 5 bases and 10 bases, in that order; junction bases with no gene match: 10. CDR3 region: CASSIGQGYREQFF. The CDR3 bases are TGTGCCAGCAGCATCGGACAGGGTTACAGGGAGCAGTTCTTC.

J is TRBJ2-1 and V is TRBV4-2; 7 nucleotides align to TRBD1. J gave up 5 bases and V 3 bases, and 13 bases lay outside the gene matches. CDR3 length: 17 amino acids. Germline CDR1 reads LGHNA; CDR2 reads YNFKEQ. As DNA, the CDR3 is TGTGCCAGCAGCCACCAAAACCGGGACAGAGGACACAATGAGCAGTTCTTC. Translation: CASSHQNRDRGHNEQFF.

About this clone: This sample includes further DNA sequences coding for the same CDR3. The chain carries TRBV7-8 and TRBJ2-7; D is ambiguous. Deletions cut 5 bases from V and 3 bases from J, with 5 bases between. This CDR3 is 11 amino acids long. The V gene's germline CDR1 is SGHVS and CDR2 FQNEAQ. The DNA for the CDR3 is TGTGCCAGCAGCCTCGACTACGAGCAGTACTTC. It specifies CASSLDYEQYF. Variable domain in full (rest from reference TRBV7-8 and TRBJ2-7): GAGVSQSPRYKVAKRGQDVALRCDPISGHVSLFWYQQALGQGPEFLTYFQNEAQLDKSGLPSDRFFAERPEGSVSTLKIQRTQQEDSAVYLCASSLDYEQYFGPGTRLTVT.

This clone was seen only once. The chain combines TRBV7-2 with TRBJ2-7; D remains unclear. Germline-derived CDR1 and CDR2 are SGHTA and FQGNSA. Trimming took off 1 base at V and 4 bases at J, with 8 bases between the two ends. This CDR3 is built from 13 residues. The CDR3 coding sequence is TGTGCCAGCAGCTTAGTGGCCAAGTACGAGCAGTACTTC. Its protein product is CASSLVAKYEQYF.

The table lists this clone with a count of one. Written as DNA, the CDR3 is TGCAGCGTGACCACCGGGCCCAGAATAGAGACCCAGTACTTC. It yields the protein CSVTTGPRIETQYF. The chain is built from TRBV29-1 and TRBJ2-5; D remains ambiguous. The germline V gene encodes CDR1 SQVTM and CDR2 ANQGSEA. Trimming removed 6 bases from V and 4 bases from J, with 18 bases in between. The CDR3 contains 14 residues.

The genes are TRBV19 and TRBJ1-3, with 7 nucleotides matching TRBD1. The ends lost 5 bases at V and 0 bases at J; junction bases unmatched: 7. The CDR3 runs to 16 residues. From germline, CDR1 is LNHDA and CDR2 SQIVND (reference sequence). DNA for the CDR3: TGTGCCAGTAGTCCGGGGGGACAGTTCTCTGGAAACACCATATATTTT. Its protein is CASSPGGQFSGNTIYF.

The chain joins TRBV10-3 to TRBJ2-1; D might be TRBD2 (6 bases). The length of the CDR3 is 15 residues. CDR1 is ENHRY and CDR2 is SYGVKD in the germline V gene. Trimming stripped 3 bases from V and 7 bases from J, with 16 bases between. The CDR3 reads CAISDFSLARNEQFF. CDR3 nucleotide sequence: TGTGCCATCAGTGATTTTAGCCTAGCGAGAAATGAGCAGTTCTTC.

V usage is TRBV5-1 and J usage is TRBJ2-5; D possibly uses TRBD1 or TRBD2 (5 bases each). The CDR3 covers 15 residues. Germline lookup yields CDR1 SGHRS and CDR2 YFSETQ. V lost 4 bases, J lost 5 bases, and 18 bases lay in between. The CDR3 nucleotides read TGCGCCAGCAGCGGGGGTCTCTCCCCGGGGGAGACCCAGTACTTC. This sequence encodes CASSGGLSPGETQYF.

V is TRBV11-2 and J is TRBJ2-7; D gene ambiguous. Between the trimmed V and J ends, which lost 3 bases and 3 bases, there was a span of 6 bases. The CDR3 totals 12 residues. The germline V gene has CDR1 SGHAT and CDR2 FQNNGV. The CDR3 sequence is CASSFRHYEQYF. The CDR3 nucleotides are TGTGCCAGCAGCTTCCGGCACTACGAGCAGTACTTC.

The rearrangement joins TRBV21-1 to TRBJ2-3; the DNA was not compared with TRBD2, the D call given in the table. TRBV21-1 is a documented pseudogene. The CDR3 sequence is 19 residues long. CDR3 bases: TGTGCCAGCAGCAAAGAGGAGGGACTAGCGGCAGTGCGGACAGATACGCAGTATTTT. Encoded protein: CASSKEEGLAAVRTDTQYF.

The chain combines TRBV11-1 with TRBJ2-2, with D hard to call. The CDR3 spans 15 residues. The V gene lost 5 bases and the J gene lost 5 bases, with 15 bases spanning the gap. Germline assignment: CDR1 SGHAT and CDR2 FQDESV (reference sequence). CDR3 residues: CASSKGFASTGELFF. The CDR3 nucleotides are TGTGCCAGCAGCAAAGGATTCGCTTCTACCGGGGAGCTGTTTTTT.

The V and J genes are TRBV21-1 and TRBJ2-3. TRBV21-1 is a pseudogene locus. The CDR3 is made up of 14 amino acids. The CDR3 DNA sequence: TGTGCCAGCGCTGGGGATCTACGAACAGATACGCAGTATTTT. This translates into CASAGDLRTDTQYF.

This clone was counted a single time. The rearrangement uses TRBV7-9 and TRBJ1-2; a weak D match, TRBD1 (5 bases). The length of the CDR3 is 14 residues. The V gene lost 1 base and the J gene lost 8 bases, with 14 bases spanning the gap. Germline V gene sequence: CDR1 SEHNR, CDR2 FQNEAQ (reference sequence). DNA of the CDR3: TGTGCCAGCAGCTTAGAACAGGTCTTCGCGGGCTACACCTTC. Translation gives CASSLEQVFAGYTF.